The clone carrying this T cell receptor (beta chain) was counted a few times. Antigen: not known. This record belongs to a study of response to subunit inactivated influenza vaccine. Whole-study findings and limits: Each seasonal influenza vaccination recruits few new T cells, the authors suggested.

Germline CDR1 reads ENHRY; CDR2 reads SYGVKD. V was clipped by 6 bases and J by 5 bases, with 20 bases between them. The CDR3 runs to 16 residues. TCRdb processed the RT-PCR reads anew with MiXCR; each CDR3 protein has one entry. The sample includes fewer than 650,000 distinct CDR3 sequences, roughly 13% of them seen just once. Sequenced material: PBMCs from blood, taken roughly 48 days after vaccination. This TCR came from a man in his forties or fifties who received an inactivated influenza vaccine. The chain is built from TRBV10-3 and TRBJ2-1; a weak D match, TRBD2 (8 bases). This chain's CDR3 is CAISQGGGGQNNEQFF. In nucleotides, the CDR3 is TGTGCCATCAGCCAGGGGGGCGGGGGGCAAAACAATGAGCAGTTCTTC.